A single sample gave rise to the 17 T cell receptor beta chains below, sequenced in a study of shared clonotypes between healthy human individuals. This table comes from immunoSEQ multiplex PCR, and its TCRdb copy is limited to in-frame clones, with some not included. The sample has 2 million to 2.5 million clones, 85% to 95% seen once. Input material: naive CD4+ T cells from PBMCs. Subset denoted: CD45RA+ positively selected. These receptor sequences come from a man between 18 and 29 years old in good health. Some clones in this sample may be carry-over from other donors' samples.

The chain recombines TRBV5-8 with TRBJ1-2; D remains unclear. V was trimmed by 4 bases and J by 3 bases, leaving 10 bases between them. Per the germline V gene, CDR1 is SGHTS and CDR2 is YDEGEE. The CDR3 extends over 13 amino acids. CDR3 protein: CASSLSPHYGYTF. The CDR3 DNA sequence: TGTGCCAGCAGCCTCAGCCCCCACTATGGCTACACCTTC.

Note on this clone: Other DNA variants within this sample encode the same CDR3. This chain connects TRBV6-5 to TRBJ1-1, with D possibly TRBD1 on 6 matching bases. The germline CDR1 and CDR2 sequences are MNHEY and SVGAGI. CDR3 length: 14 amino acids. Trimming shortened V by 6 bases and J by 0 bases, and 11 bases separated the two germline ends. Here the CDR3 reads CASSKDSLNTEAFF. CDR3 nucleotide sequence: TGTGCCAGCAGCAAGGACAGCCTGAACACTGAAGCTTTCTTT.

V gene TRBV7-9 combines with J gene TRBJ1-2; D gene unclear. The CDR3 is 12 amino acids. The germline V gene encodes CDR1 SEHNR and CDR2 FQNEAQ (reference sequence). Trimming removed 5 bases at V and 7 bases at J, with 11 bases between. This CDR3 is CASSIATGGYTF. In DNA form, the CDR3 reads TGTGCCAGCAGCATCGCTACGGGTGGCTACACCTTC.

V usage is TRBV5-4 and J usage is TRBJ1-2, with 9 bases matching TRBD1. There are 14 residues in the CDR3. V lost 4 bases to trimming and J lost 3 bases; unmatched junction nucleotides: 4. Germline V gene lookup returns CDR1 SGHNT and CDR2 YYREEE (reference sequence). DNA for the CDR3: TGTGCCAGCAGCCACGACAGGGGGGACTATGGCTACACCTTC. As protein: CASSHDRGDYGYTF.

The chain recombines TRBV4-3 with TRBJ1-2; 8 positions agree with TRBD1. The CDR3 length is 16 residues. Trimming removed 2 bases from V and 2 bases from J; junction bases left unmatched: 7. Germline V gene data show CDR1 as LGHNA and CDR2 as YSLEER. CDR3 in amino acids: CASSQPGWTGNYGYTF. The CDR3 region has the DNA TGCGCCAGCAGCCAACCAGGTTGGACAGGGAACTATGGCTACACCTTC.

J is TRBJ1-1 and V is TRBV27, with D maybe TRBD1 (5 bases). This CDR3 comprises 14 residues. V lost 7 bases, J lost 0 bases, and 12 bases lay in between. Germline CDR1 and CDR2: MNHEY and SMNVEV (reference sequence). CDR3: CASTPGHMNTEAFF. CDR3 bases: TGTGCCAGCACCCCAGGACACATGAACACTGAAGCTTTCTTT.

Worth noting for this clone: Within the sample, other DNA sequences also encode this same CDR3. This rearrangement joins TRBV18 to TRBJ2-5, with D unclear. The CDR3 runs to 13 residues. V dropped 3 bases and J dropped 1 base, with 6 bases sitting between them. CDR1 is KGHSH and CDR2 is LQKENI in the germline V gene. CDR3 amino acids: CASSPPGQETQYF. CDR3 DNA: TGTGCCAGCTCACCTCCGGGCCAAGAGACCCAGTACTTC.

The chain links TRBV5-1 to TRBJ2-5; D not resolved. The closer fit of TRBJ2-7 to the DNA end suggests the J call may be wrong. Germline V gives CDR1 SGHRS, CDR2 YFSETQ. The CDR3 is 13 amino acids. In DNA, the CDR3 is TGCGCCAGCAGCTTGGAGACGGGCTACGAGCAGTACTTC. The encoded protein is CASSLETGYEQYF.

The V gene is TRBV6-6, the J gene TRBJ2-7; 9 nucleotides line up with TRBD2. The length of the CDR3 is 15 residues. J lost 3 bases, V lost 1 base, and 4 bases had no gene match. The germline V gene encodes CDR1 MNHNY and CDR2 SVGAGI (reference sequence). For the CDR3, the DNA is TGTGCCAGCAGTTACTTGACTAGCGGTAACTACGAGCAGTACTTC. Protein sequence: CASSYLTSGNYEQYF.

The J gene is TRBJ1-1, the V gene TRBV11-3; 7 bases are a match to TRBD1. V shed 5 bases and J 7 bases; nucleotides not matched to a gene: 4. The germline CDR1 and CDR2 sequences are SGHNT and YENEEA. The CDR3 covers 12 residues. CDR3 sequence (DNA): TGTGCCAGCAGCCTCAGGGGGGTTGAAGCTTTCTTT. It yields the protein CASSLRGVEAFF.

The rearrangement joins TRBV4-1 to TRBJ2-1; 13 nucleotides match TRBD2. CDR1 and CDR2 from the germline V gene are MGHRA and YSYEKL. The CDR3 contains 16 residues. The J segment lost 7 bases and the V segment lost 4 bases, leaving 7 bases of the junction unmatched. The CDR3, as DNA: TGCGCCAGCAGCCCCCTTCCACTAGCGGGAGGGAATGAGCAGTTCTTC. Amino acid sequence: CASSPLPLAGGNEQFF.

V and J are TRBV5-8 and TRBJ1-5; possible D gene TRBD1, 5 bases. The CDR3 is 16 amino acids. Trimming cost V 4 bases and J 7 bases, with 21 bases left between them. The germline V gene has CDR1 SGHTS and CDR2 YDEGEE. CDR3 region: CASSQDKGPVQQPQHF. The CDR3 nucleotides are TGTGCCAGCAGCCAAGACAAGGGACCGGTGCAGCAGCCCCAGCATTTT.

This sequence joins TRBV5-4 and TRBJ2-4, with 8 bases that match TRBD1. With 0 bases clipped from V and 6 bases from J, the junction kept 5 bases outside the gene matches. This CDR3 spans 15 amino acids. Germline V CDR1 and CDR2: SGHNT, YYREEE (reference sequence). This chain's CDR3 is CASSLAGGFGNIQYF. In nucleotides, the CDR3 is TGTGCCAGCAGCTTGGCAGGGGGCTTTGGAAACATTCAGTACTTC.

This chain connects TRBV19 to TRBJ1-5; 7 bases map to TRBD1. This CDR3 spans 13 amino acids. Germline lookup yields CDR1 LNHDA and CDR2 SQIVND (reference sequence). The V segment lost 6 bases and the J segment 12 bases; nucleotides outside the gene matches: 11. CDR3 in amino acids: CASSPTDREYQHF. The CDR3 nucleotides are TGTGCCAGTAGCCCCACTGACAGGGAGTACCAGCATTTT.

The chain couples TRBV7-9 to TRBJ1-1; D ambiguous. V lost 4 bases and J 8 bases, leaving 17 bases between the germline ends. The CDR3 covers 14 residues. Germline V gives CDR1 SEHNR, CDR2 FQNEAQ (reference sequence). The CDR3 DNA is TGTGCCAGCAGCTCTCTGAGTCGAGGCCCCGAAGCTTTCTTT. It encodes CASSSLSRGPEAFF. Full variable domain (rest looked up from reference TRBV7-9 and TRBJ1-1): DTGVSQNPRHKITKRGQNVTFRCDPISEHNRLYWYRQTLGQGPEFLTYFQNEAQLEKSRLLSDRFSAERPKGSFSTLEIQRTEQGDSAMYLCASSSLSRGPEAFFGQGTRLTVV.

This rearrangement joins TRBV28 to TRBJ2-2; 12 positions match TRBD2. Germline V lookup: CDR1 MDHEN, CDR2 SYDVKM. V was pared by 1 base and J by 6 bases, with 6 bases of the junction left unmatched. The CDR3 consists of 17 residues. The CDR3 bases are TGTGCCAGCAGTTTATACTCTAGCGGGAGGGCCCCCGGGGAGCTGTTTTTT. Its protein product is CASSLYSSGRAPGELFF.

In the case of this clone: Relative to the germline gene, one junction end is altered; a read error may explain this. J is TRBJ2-7 and V is TRBV7-2; 10 bases align to TRBD2. The CDR3 covers 16 residues. Per the germline V gene, CDR1 is SGHTA and CDR2 is FQGNSA. The CDR3 region has the DNA TGTGCCAGCAGCTTATGGATATCTGGAACTAGCGGGGTGACCTTCTTC. As protein: CASSLWISGTSGVTFF.